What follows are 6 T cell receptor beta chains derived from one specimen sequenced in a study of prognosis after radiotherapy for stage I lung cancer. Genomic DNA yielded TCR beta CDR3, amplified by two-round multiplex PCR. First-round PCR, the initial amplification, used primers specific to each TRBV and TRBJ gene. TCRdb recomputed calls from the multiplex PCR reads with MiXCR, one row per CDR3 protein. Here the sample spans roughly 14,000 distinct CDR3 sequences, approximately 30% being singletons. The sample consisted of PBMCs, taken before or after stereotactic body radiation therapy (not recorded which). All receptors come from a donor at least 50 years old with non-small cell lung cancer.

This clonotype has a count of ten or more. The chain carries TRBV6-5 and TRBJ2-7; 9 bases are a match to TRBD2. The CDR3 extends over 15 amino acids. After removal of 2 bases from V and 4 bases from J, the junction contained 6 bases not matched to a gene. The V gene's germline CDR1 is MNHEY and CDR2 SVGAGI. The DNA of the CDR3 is TGTGCCAGCAGTTACGGGCTAGCGGGGAGATACGAGCAGTACTTC. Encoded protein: CASSYGLAGRYEQYF.

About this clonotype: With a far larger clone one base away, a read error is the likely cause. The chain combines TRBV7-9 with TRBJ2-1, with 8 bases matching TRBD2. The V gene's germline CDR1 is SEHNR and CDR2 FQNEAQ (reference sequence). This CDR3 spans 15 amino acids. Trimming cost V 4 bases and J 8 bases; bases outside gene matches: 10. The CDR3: CASSSHSGVEDEQFF. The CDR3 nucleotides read TGTGCCAGCAGCTCCCATAGCGGGGTTGAGGATGAGCAGTTCTTC.

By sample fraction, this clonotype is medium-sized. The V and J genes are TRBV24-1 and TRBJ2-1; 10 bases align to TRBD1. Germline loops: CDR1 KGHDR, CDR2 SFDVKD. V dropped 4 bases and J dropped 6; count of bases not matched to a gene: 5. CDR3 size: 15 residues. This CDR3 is CATSDRTGGRNEQFF. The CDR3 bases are TGTGCCACCAGTGACCGGACAGGGGGACGCAATGAGCAGTTCTTC.

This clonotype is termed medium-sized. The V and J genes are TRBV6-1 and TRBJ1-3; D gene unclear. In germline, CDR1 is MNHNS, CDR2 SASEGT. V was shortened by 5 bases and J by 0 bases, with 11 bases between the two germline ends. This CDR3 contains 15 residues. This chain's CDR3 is CASSQNLGSGNTIYF. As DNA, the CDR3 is TGTGCCAGCAGTCAAAATCTCGGCTCTGGAAACACCATATATTTT.

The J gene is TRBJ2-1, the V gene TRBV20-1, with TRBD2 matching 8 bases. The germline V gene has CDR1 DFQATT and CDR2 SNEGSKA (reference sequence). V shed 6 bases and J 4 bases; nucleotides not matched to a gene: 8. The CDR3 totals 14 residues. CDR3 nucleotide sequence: TGCAGTGCAAGGAGCGGGAGTGGGTACAATGAGCAGTTCTTC. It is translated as CSARSGSGYNEQFF.

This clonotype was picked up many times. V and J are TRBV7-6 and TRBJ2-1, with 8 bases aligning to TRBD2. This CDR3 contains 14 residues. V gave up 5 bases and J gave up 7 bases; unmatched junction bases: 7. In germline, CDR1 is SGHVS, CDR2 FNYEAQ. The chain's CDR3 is CASSLNSGGNEQFF. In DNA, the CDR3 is TGTGCCAGCAGCCTCAACTCGGGGGGGAATGAGCAGTTCTTC.